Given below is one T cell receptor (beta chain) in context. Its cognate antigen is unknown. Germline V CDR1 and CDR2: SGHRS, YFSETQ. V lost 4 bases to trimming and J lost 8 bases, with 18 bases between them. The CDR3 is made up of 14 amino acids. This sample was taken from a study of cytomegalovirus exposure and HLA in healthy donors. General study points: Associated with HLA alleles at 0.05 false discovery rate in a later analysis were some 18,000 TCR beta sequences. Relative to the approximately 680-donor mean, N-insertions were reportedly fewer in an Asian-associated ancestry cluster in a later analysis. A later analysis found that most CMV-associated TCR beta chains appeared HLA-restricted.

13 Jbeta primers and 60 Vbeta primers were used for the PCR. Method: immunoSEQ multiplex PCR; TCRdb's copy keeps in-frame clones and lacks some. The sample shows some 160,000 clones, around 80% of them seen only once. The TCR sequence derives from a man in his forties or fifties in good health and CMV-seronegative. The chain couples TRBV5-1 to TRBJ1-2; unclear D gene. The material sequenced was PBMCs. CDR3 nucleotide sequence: TGCGCCAGCAGCCTGGCTGACGGCTCGGGAGGCTACACCTTC. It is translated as CASSLADGSGGYTF.